This T cell receptor beta chain was captured in a study of regulatory T cells in long-lasting Graves disease. Germline loops: CDR1 LGHDT, CDR2 YNNKEL (reference sequence). The CDR3 contains 18 residues. Trimming at V came to 0 bases and at J to 2 bases, leaving 11 bases not matched to a gene. Construction of the TCR beta libraries employed iRepertoire HTBI primers in conjunction with Arm-PCR of CDR3 regions. From the multiplex PCR reads, TCRdb called clonotypes with MiXCR, one entry per CDR3 protein. The sample shows a few hundred thousand distinct CDR3 sequences, 12% to 15% of them seen only once. About this clonotype: Its specificity is unknown.

The study, taken as a whole, reports: Persistent disease exhibited a predilection for TRBV28, TRBJ1-2 and TRBJ2-5.

Time point described: newly diagnosed GD, antithyroid drugs for less than 3 months. Following extraction of RNA from PBMCs, that RNA was used to make the TCR library. A roughly 8.7-milliliter sample of peripheral blood was drawn into EDTA tubes. These data were likewise used in another study, on T cells in Graves' hyperthyroidism and ophthalmopathy.

The V gene is TRBV3-1, the J gene TRBJ2-7; TRBD2 agrees at 9 bases. This TCR was recovered from a woman in her forties or fifties with Graves disease. The sequenced sample was peripheral blood mononuclear cells (PBMCs), obtained at new diagnosis, from a patient treated with antithyroid drugs. The CDR3 bases are TGTGCCAGCAGCCAAGAGGGTCGGGCTAGCGGGGATCCCTACGAGCAGTACTTC. Encoded protein: CASSQEGRASGDPYEQYF.